A single sample is the source of the 8 T cell receptor beta chains below, sequenced in a study of identical twins. Via MiXCR, TCRdb re-called the 5' RACE reads, giving one row per CDR3 protein. The sample lists 470,000 or so distinct CDR3 sequences, 20% to 25% occurring once. The data were also submitted as part of a second study, on T cells expressing NK-cell markers.

The specimen was CD4+ T cells sorted from blood. The receptor source for this set is a woman aged 18 to 35 in good health.

The genes are TRBV5-5 and TRBJ1-5; D is ambiguous. The germline V gene has CDR1 SGHKS and CDR2 YYEKEE (reference sequence). CDR3 length equals 14 residues. V shed 0 bases and J shed 2 bases, with 6 bases lying between them. CDR3 amino acids: CASSLAWGNQPQHF. The CDR3 nucleotides are TGTGCCAGCAGCTTGGCCTGGGGCAATCAGCCCCAGCATTTT.

This chain connects TRBV20-1 to TRBJ1-5; no firm D call. Trimming shortened V by 1 base and J by 0 bases, and 7 bases separated the two germline ends. The germline CDR1 and CDR2 sequences are DFQATT and SNEGSKA (reference sequence). The CDR3 is 14 amino acids. The CDR3 DNA reads TGCAGTGCTAGAGTGCGGAATAGCAATCAGCCCCAGCATTTT. It codes for CSARVRNSNQPQHF.

The CDR3 coding sequence is TGCAGTGCTAGAGCGCCGACAGATGGAAACACCATATATTTT. Translated, it gives CSARAPTDGNTIYF. V is TRBV20-1 and J is TRBJ1-3, with D tentatively TRBD1 (5 bases). The CDR3 runs to 14 residues. Germline lookup yields CDR1 DFQATT and CDR2 SNEGSKA (reference sequence). V lost 1 base and J lost 3, with 10 bases in between.

In its sample, this clonotype was seen a few times. Here the CDR3 reads CSVGRGAPGSGELFF. The CDR3 DNA follows: TGCAGCGTTGGTCGTGGGGCTCCTGGTTCCGGGGAGCTGTTTTTT. V usage is TRBV29-1 and J usage is TRBJ2-2; possible D gene TRBD1, 5 bases. Germline V gene lookup returns CDR1 SQVTM and CDR2 ANQGSEA. CDR3 length equals 15 residues. The V gene lost 4 bases and the J gene lost 6 bases, with 18 bases spanning the gap.

The J gene is TRBJ2-7, the V gene TRBV6-1, with 7 bases matching TRBD1. CDR1 and CDR2 (germline): MNHNS, SASEGT. This CDR3 contains 15 residues. The trim removed 7 bases at V and 0 bases at J, leaving 9 bases unmatched. The CDR3 region is CASTRGRGISYEQYF. As DNA, the CDR3 is TGTGCCAGCACTAGGGGCAGGGGGATCTCCTACGAGCAGTACTTC.

The gene calls are TRBV5-1 and TRBJ2-1, with D perhaps TRBD1 or TRBD2 (5 bases each). CDR3 size: 12 residues. Germline-derived CDR1 and CDR2 are SGHRS and YFSETQ. V was cut by 9 bases and J by 6 bases, with 13 bases left in between. CDR3 bases: TGCGCCACAGGCCGGGACCGCAATGAGCAGTTCTTC. It codes for CATGRDRNEQFF.

This clonotype showed up many times. V gene TRBV5-5 combines with J gene TRBJ2-1; 7 bases are a match to TRBD2. V trimming: 3 bases; J trimming: 4 bases; junction bases outside the gene matches: 10. The CDR3 has 16 residues. Germline V gene data show CDR1 as SGHKS and CDR2 as YYEKEE (reference sequence). The CDR3, as DNA: TGTGCCAGCAGCTCTTCTAGCGGACTCCGGTACAATGAGCAGTTCTTC. This sequence encodes CASSSSSGLRYNEQFF.

The rearrangement links TRBV2 to TRBJ2-1; TRBD2 is a possible D gene (6 bases). The CDR3 contains 15 residues. Germline assignment: CDR1 SNHLY and CDR2 FYNNEI. V was clipped by 4 bases and J by 0 bases, with 10 bases between them. CDR3 nucleotide sequence: TGTGCCAGCAGTGCTTTGCGGGACTCCTACAATGAGCAGTTCTTC. The encoded protein is CASSALRDSYNEQFF.